The 23 T cell receptor beta chains in this list originate from one sample, sequenced in a study of T cell clusters in autoimmune cytopenias. TRB rearrangements were amplified by touch-down multiplex PCR with mixed TRB-A/B primers. TCRdb reprocessed the multiplex PCR reads and stores each CDR3 protein as one record, lacking DNA. This repertoire includes about 4,000 distinct CDR3 sequences. TRB amplification used around 270 ng of peripheral blood genomic DNA. Input material: peripheral blood. All receptors derive from a human donor with an autoimmune cytopenia or autoimmune hepatitis (not recorded which).

This clonotype is called large (0.1 to 1%) based on its frequency. The chain is built from TRBV29-1 and TRBJ2-7; checking the TCRdb D call of TRBD1 is not possible without DNA. This CDR3 spans 14 amino acids. The germline gives CDR1 SQVTM, CDR2 ANQGSEA. The CDR3 spells CSVLSPGQGYEQYF.

V usage is TRBV7-6 and J usage is TRBJ2-5; the D call from TCRdb, TRBD2, cannot be confirmed without DNA. Germline V gene lookup returns CDR1 SGHVS and CDR2 FNYEAQ. This CDR3 has 16 residues. The CDR3 loop reads CASSFRGGLAGETQYF.

CDR3 in amino acids: CAWSGSETGVTTEAFF. The chain carries TRBV30 and TRBJ1-1; lacking DNA, the TRBD1 call made by TCRdb goes unchecked. This CDR3 region has 16 residues. The germline CDR1 and CDR2 sequences are GTSNPN and SVGIG (reference sequence).

The chain uses TRBV24-1 and TRBJ2-2; no DNA is available, so the TRBD1 call from TCRdb remains unchecked. The CDR3 covers 17 residues. Germline V gives CDR1 KGHDR, CDR2 SFDVKD. CDR3: CATSDLLSGHNTGELFF.

The J gene is TRBJ1-5, the V gene TRBV6-5; as DNA is missing, the TRBD1 call by TCRdb cannot be tested. In germline, CDR1 is MNHEY, CDR2 SVGAGI. This CDR3 has 17 residues. The CDR3 loop is CASSDSTSRVSNQPQHF.

Judged by frequency, this clonotype is medium-sized. The chain joins TRBV6-4 to TRBJ2-2. This CDR3 comprises 13 residues. In germline, CDR1 is MRHNA, CDR2 SNTAGT. CDR3 sequence reads: CASSDSQAGELFF.

This chain joins TRBV27 and TRBJ2-7; with no DNA, the TCRdb D assignment of TRBD2 cannot be verified. Per germline, CDR1 MNHEY and CDR2 SMNVEV (reference sequence). This CDR3 is built from 13 residues. This CDR3 is CASSLYPLGEQYF.

This clonotype shows up as medium-sized by frequency. This chain connects TRBV30 to TRBJ2-2. The germline CDR1 and CDR2 sequences are GTSNPN and SVGIG (reference sequence). This CDR3 region has 17 residues. This chain's CDR3 is CAWSPSSGIPDTGELFF.

By frequency, this clonotype registers medium-sized (0.01 to 0.1%). The chain uses TRBV6-2 or TRBV6-3 and TRBJ1-5; with no DNA, the TCRdb D assignment of TRBD1 cannot be verified. The CDR3 runs to 13 residues. CDR1 is MNHEY and CDR2 is SVGEGT in the germline V gene. The CDR3 reads CASSPDRGQPQHF.

The CDR3: CAISSRTSGRTDTQYF. The chain links TRBV10-3 to TRBJ2-3; absent DNA, TCRdb's TRBD2 call cannot be checked. Germline-derived CDR1 and CDR2 are ENHRY and SYGVKD. The CDR3 consists of 16 residues.

The rearrangement joins TRBV20-1 to TRBJ1-2; TCRdb calls TRBD1, which cannot be checked without DNA. Germline V lookup: CDR1 DFQATT, CDR2 SNEGSKA (reference sequence). This CDR3 is built from 13 residues. CDR3: CSAAGAQDYGYTF.

This CDR3 reads CASSFLAGGETQYF. The V call is TRBV7-2, the J call TRBJ2-5; the D call of TRBD2 rests on TCRdb alone, since no DNA is present to check it. Germline V lookup: CDR1 SGHTA, CDR2 FQGNSA. CDR3 length: 14 residues.

By frequency, this clonotype registers medium-sized (0.01 to 0.1%). The genes are TRBV10-3 and TRBJ2-3; TCRdb lists TRBD1, though no DNA is available to test this call. There are 14 residues in the CDR3. Germline values: CDR1 ENHRY, CDR2 SYGVKD. The CDR3 sequence is CATAPGQSTDTQYF.

Judged by frequency, this clonotype is medium-sized. The genes are TRBV27 and TRBJ2-4; TCRdb designates TRBD1, a call that cannot be tested without DNA. The CDR3 runs to 13 residues. The germline V gene has CDR1 MNHEY and CDR2 SMNVEV (reference sequence). The CDR3 reads CASSRDTKNIQYF.

This clonotype is medium-sized (0.01 to 0.1%) by frequency. The rearrangement links TRBV5-5 to TRBJ2-1; TCRdb returns TRBD1, unconfirmable since there is no DNA. CDR1 is SGHKS and CDR2 is YYEKEE in the germline V gene (reference sequence). The CDR3 has 15 residues. This CDR3 is CASSLMSGANNEQFF.

In terms of frequency, this clonotype is medium-sized. The J gene is TRBJ1-1, the V gene TRBV29-1. CDR1 is SQVTM, CDR2 ANQGSEA, per germline. CDR3 length equals 13 residues. The CDR3 spells CSTTGVLYTEAFF. Full variable domain (rest looked up from reference TRBV29-1 and TRBJ1-1): SAVISQKPSRDICQRGTSLTIQCQVDSQVTMMFWYRQQPGQSLTLIATANQGSEATYESGFVIDKFPISRPNLTFSTLTVSNMSPEDSSIYLCSTTGVLYTEAFFGQGTRLTVV.

The V and J genes are TRBV20-1 and TRBJ2-7; the D call of TRBD2 rests on TCRdb alone, since no DNA is present to check it. CDR1 DFQATT and CDR2 SNEGSKA come from the germline V gene (reference sequence). The CDR3 totals 16 residues. CDR3 sequence reads: CSARDRHGGAKREQYF.

V usage is TRBV20-1 and J usage is TRBJ2-5; without DNA, the TCRdb call of TRBD1 cannot be checked. CDR1 and CDR2 (germline): DFQATT, SNEGSKA (reference sequence). The CDR3 extends over 13 amino acids. CDR3 region: CSALLGLGETQYF.

This clonotype shows up as medium-sized by frequency. The genes are TRBV6-4 and TRBJ2-7; TCRdb indicates TRBD1, and absent DNA this call remains unverified. The CDR3 covers 15 residues. The germline V gene has CDR1 MRHNA and CDR2 SNTAGT. The CDR3 region is CASRRDDCLYYEQYF.

The chain combines TRBV5-6 with TRBJ1-2; the D gene TCRdb calls, TRBD1, cannot be checked with no DNA. Germline CDR1 and CDR2: SGHDT and YYEEEE. This CDR3 region has 14 residues. CDR3 in amino acids: CASSFYRGLVGYTF.

V usage is TRBV6-5 and J usage is TRBJ2-3; TCRdb's assignment of TRBD1 cannot be checked, as there is no DNA. Germline values: CDR1 MNHEY, CDR2 SVGAGI. This CDR3 comprises 19 residues. The CDR3 region is CASTRDRDLWRSGTDTQYF.

Frequency places this clonotype as medium-sized. V and J are TRBV12-3 or TRBV12-4 and TRBJ2-1. This CDR3 comprises 14 residues. This CDR3 is CASRSRELNDEQFF.

Measured by frequency, this clonotype is medium-sized. This chain links TRBV10-3 with TRBJ2-1; the D gene TCRdb calls, TRBD2, cannot be checked with no DNA. CDR1 is ENHRY and CDR2 is SYGVKD in the germline V gene. There are 15 residues in the CDR3. The CDR3 loop reads CAISRTSPARNEQFF.